What follows describes a single T cell receptor (beta chain). Antigen: not known. Trimming stripped 1 base from V and 1 base from J, with 10 bases between. The CDR3 runs to 15 residues. CDR1 is SEHNR, CDR2 FQNEAQ, per germline (reference sequence). The data stem from a study of long-term antiretroviral therapy in people with HIV. Study-level results: Clonal populations expanded prior to ART predominated within the repertoire at all time points.

Runs used v3.0 of the immunoSEQ assay and were done at survey level. Sequenced by immunoSEQ multiplex PCR; TCRdb stores in-frame clones only, minus some. The sample includes about 20,000 clones, 80% of them seen just once. This sequence originates from a woman aged 40 to 55 with HIV. The chain combines TRBV7-9 with TRBJ1-1; D is undetermined. The sequencing used unsorted PBMCs, collected 0.2 years after starting antiretroviral therapy. The CDR3 DNA is TGTGCCAGCAGCTTAGTAGCAGGACCGAACACTGAAGCTTTCTTT. It codes for CASSLVAGPNTEAFF.